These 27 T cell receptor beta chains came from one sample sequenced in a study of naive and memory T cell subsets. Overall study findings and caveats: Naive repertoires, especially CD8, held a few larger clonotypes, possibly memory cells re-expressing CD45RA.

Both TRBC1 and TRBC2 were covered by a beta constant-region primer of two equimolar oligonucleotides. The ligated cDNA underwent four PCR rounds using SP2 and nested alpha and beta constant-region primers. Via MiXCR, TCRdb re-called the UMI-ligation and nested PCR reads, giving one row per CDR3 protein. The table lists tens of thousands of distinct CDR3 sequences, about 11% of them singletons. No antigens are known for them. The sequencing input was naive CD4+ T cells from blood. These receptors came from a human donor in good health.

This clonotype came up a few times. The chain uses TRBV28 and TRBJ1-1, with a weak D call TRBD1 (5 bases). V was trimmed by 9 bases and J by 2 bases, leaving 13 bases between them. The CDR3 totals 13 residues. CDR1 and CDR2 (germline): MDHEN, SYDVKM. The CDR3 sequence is CASHDSRNTEAFF. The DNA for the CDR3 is TGTGCCAGTCATGACAGCCGTAACACTGAAGCTTTCTTT.

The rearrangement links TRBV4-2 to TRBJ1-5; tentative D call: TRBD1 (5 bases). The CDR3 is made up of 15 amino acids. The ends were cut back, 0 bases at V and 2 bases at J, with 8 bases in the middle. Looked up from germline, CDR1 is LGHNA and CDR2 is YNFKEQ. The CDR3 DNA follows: TGTGCCAGCAGCCAAGATCAGGGAGGCAATCAGCCCCAGCATTTT. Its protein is CASSQDQGGNQPQHF.

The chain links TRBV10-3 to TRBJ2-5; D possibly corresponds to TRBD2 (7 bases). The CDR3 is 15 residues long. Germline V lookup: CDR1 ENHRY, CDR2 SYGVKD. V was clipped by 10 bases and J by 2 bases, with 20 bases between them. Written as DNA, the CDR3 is TGTGCCACGGAACTTGGGGGGGCAGTGCAAGAGACCCAGTACTTC. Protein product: CATELGGAVQETQYF.

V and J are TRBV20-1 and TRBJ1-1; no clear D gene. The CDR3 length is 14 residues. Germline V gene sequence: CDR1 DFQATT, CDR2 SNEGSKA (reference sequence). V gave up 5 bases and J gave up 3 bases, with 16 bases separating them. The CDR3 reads CSAPPKISHTEAFF. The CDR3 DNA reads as TGCAGTGCTCCACCCAAGATATCACACACTGAAGCTTTCTTT.

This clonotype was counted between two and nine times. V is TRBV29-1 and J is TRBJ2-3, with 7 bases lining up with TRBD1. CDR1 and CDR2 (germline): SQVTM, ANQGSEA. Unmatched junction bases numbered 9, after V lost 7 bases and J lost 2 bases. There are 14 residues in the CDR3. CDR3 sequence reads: CSADWGQYTDTQYF. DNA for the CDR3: TGCAGCGCCGATTGGGGACAGTACACAGATACGCAGTATTTT.

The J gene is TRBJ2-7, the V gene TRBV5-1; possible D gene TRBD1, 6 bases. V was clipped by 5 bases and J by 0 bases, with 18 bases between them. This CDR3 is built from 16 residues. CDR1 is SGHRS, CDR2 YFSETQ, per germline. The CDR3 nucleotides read TGCGCCAGCAGTCCAGAAGTGACAGGCGGCTCCTACGAGCAGTACTTC. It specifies CASSPEVTGGSYEQYF. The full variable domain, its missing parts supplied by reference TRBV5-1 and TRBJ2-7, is KAGVTQTPRYLIKTRGQQVTLSCSPISGHRSVSWYQQTPGQGLQFLFEYFSETQRNKGNFPGRFSGRQFSNSRSEMNVSTLELGDSALYLCASSPEVTGGSYEQYFGPGTRLTVT.

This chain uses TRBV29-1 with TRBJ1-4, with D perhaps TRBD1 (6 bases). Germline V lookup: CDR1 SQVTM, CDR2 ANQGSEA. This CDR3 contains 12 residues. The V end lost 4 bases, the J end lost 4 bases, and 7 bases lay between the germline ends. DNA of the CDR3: TGCAGCGTTGGACAGGTTAATGAAAAACTGTTTTTT. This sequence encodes CSVGQVNEKLFF.

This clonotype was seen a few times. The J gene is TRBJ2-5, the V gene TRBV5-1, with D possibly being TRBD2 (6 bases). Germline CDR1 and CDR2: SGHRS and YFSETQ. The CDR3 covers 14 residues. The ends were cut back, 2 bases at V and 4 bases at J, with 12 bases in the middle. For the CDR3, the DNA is TGCGCCAGCAGCTTCCGGGACTTGGGAGAGACCCAGTACTTC. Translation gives CASSFRDLGETQYF.

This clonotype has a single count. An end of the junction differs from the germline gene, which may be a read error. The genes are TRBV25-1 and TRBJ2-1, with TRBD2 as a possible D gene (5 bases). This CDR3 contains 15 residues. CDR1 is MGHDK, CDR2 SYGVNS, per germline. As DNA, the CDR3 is TGTGCCAGCAGTGAACCGGGATCCTACTACAATGAGCAGCTCTTC. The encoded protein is CASSEPGSYYNEQLF.

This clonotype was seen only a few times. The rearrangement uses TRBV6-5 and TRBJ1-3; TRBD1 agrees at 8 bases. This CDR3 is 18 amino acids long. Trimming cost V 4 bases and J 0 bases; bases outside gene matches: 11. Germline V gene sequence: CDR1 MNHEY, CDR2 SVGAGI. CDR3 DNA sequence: TGTGCCAGCAGTTCTCCCAGAAAGACAGGGGACTCTGGAAACACCATATATTTT. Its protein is CASSSPRKTGDSGNTIYF.

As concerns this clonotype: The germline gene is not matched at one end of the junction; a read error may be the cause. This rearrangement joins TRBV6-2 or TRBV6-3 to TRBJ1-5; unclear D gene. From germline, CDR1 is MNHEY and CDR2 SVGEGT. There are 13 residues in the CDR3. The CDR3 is CASRLGSKQPQHF. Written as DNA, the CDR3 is TGTGCCAGCAGATTGGGAAGCAAACAGCCCCAGCATTTT.

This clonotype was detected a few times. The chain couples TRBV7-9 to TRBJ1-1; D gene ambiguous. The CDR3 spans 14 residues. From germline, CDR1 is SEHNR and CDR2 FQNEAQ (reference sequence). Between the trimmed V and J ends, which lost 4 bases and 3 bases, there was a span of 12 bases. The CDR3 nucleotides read TGTGCCAGCAGCTGGGAGGGCTTGGACACTGAAGCTTTCTTT. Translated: CASSWEGLDTEAFF.

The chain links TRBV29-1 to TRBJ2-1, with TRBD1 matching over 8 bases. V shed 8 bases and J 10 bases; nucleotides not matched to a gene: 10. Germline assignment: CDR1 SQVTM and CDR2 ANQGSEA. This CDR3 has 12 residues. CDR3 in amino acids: CSTGGQGGEQFF. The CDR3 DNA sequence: TGCAGCACAGGGGGGCAGGGGGGCGAGCAGTTCTTC.

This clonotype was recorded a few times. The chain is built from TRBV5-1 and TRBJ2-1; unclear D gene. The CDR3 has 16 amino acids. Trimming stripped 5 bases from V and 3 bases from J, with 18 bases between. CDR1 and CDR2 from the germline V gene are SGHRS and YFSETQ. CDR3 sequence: CASSSTTDNHYNEQFF. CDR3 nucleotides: TGCGCCAGCAGTTCGACGACTGACAACCACTACAATGAGCAGTTCTTC.

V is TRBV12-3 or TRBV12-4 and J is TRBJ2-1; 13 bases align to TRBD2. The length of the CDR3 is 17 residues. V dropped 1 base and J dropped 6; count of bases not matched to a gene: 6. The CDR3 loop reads CASSLGTSGRAINEQFF. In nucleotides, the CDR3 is TGTGCCAGCAGTTTAGGAACTAGCGGGAGGGCCATCAATGAGCAGTTCTTC.

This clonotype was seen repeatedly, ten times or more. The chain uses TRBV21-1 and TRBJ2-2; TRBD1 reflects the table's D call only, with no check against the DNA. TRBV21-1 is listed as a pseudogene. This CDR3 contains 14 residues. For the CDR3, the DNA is TGTGCCAGCAGCGGGGGACAGGTGACCGGGGAGCTGTTTTTT. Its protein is CASSGGQVTGELFF.

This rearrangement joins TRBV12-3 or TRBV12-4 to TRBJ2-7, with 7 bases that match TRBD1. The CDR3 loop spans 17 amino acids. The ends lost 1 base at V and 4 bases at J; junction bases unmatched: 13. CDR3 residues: CASSLDTLRDRGYEQYF. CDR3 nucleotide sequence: TGTGCCAGCAGTTTAGATACCTTACGGGACAGAGGTTACGAGCAGTACTTC.

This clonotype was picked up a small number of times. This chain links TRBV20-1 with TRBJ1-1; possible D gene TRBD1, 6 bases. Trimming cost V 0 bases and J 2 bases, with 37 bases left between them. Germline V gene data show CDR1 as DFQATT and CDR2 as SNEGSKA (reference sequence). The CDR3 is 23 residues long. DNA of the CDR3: TGCAGTGCTAGAGATCAAGGGGGACGGAGTTTGGGTAGGGCCAGGGGCAGTAACACTGAAGCTTTCTTT. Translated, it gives CSARDQGGRSLGRARGSNTEAFF.

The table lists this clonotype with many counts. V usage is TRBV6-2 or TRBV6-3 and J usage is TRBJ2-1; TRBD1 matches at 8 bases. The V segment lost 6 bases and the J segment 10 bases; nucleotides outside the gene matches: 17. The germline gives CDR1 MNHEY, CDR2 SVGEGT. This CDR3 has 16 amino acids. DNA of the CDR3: TGTGCCAGCAGACAGGGGGACCCAGCGCTCCTGGGGGAGCAGTTCTTC. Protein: CASRQGDPALLGEQFF.

The CDR3 DNA is TGTGCCAGCAGTTCCCGAAGTGGGCACGGCACAGAGACCCAGTACTTC. Translated: CASSSRSGHGTETQYF. The chain joins TRBV12-3 or TRBV12-4 to TRBJ2-5; D ambiguous. Deletions cut 4 bases from V and 4 bases from J, with 19 bases between. This CDR3 region has 16 residues.

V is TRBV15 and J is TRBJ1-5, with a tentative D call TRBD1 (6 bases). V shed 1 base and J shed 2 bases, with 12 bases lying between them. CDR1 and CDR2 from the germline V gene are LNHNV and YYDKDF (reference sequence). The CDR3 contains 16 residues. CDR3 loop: CATSRAKQGGNQPQHF. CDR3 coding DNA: TGTGCCACCAGCAGAGCCAAACAGGGAGGCAATCAGCCCCAGCATTTT.

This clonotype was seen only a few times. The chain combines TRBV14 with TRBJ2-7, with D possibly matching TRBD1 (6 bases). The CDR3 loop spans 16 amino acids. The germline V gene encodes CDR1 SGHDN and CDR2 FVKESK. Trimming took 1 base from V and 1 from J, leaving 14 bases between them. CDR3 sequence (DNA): TGTGCCAGCAGCCAAGGGCGAGGGGGTCTGTCCTACGAGCAGTACTTC. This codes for CASSQGRGGLSYEQYF.

In DNA, the CDR3 is TGTGCCAGCAGCTTACAACTAGCGCGATTTACCTACGAGCAGTACTTC. This gives the protein CASSLQLARFTYEQYF. The chain combines TRBV7-3 with TRBJ2-7, with TRBD2 matching 7 bases. Trimming at V came to 2 bases and at J to 2 bases, leaving 9 bases not matched to a gene. The CDR3 is made up of 16 amino acids. Germline values: CDR1 SGHTA, CDR2 FQGTGA.

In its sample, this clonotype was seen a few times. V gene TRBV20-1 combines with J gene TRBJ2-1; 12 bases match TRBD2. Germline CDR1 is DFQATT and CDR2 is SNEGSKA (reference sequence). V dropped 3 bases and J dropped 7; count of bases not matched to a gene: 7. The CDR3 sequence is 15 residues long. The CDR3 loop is CSASPSGGAENEQFF. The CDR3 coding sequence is TGCAGTGCTAGTCCTAGCGGGGGGGCAGAGAATGAGCAGTTCTTC.

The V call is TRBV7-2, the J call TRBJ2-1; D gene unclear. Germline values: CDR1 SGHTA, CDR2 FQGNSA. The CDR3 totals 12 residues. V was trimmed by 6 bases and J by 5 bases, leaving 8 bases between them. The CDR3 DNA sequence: TGTGCCAGCAGTGACTTAAACAATGAGCAGTTCTTC. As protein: CASSDLNNEQFF.

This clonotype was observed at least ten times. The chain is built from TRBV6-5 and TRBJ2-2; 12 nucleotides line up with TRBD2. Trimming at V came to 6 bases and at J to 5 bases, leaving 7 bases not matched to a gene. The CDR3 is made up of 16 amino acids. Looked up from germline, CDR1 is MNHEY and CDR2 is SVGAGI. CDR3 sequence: CASSRLAGVRTGELFF. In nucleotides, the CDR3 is TGTGCCAGCAGCCGACTAGCGGGAGTTCGAACCGGGGAGCTGTTTTTT.

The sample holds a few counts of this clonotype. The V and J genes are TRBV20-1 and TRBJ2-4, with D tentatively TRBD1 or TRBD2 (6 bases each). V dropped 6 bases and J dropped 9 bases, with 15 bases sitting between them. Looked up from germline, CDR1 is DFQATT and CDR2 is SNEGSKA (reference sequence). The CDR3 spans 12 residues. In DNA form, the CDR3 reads TGCAGTGCCTGGGTCAGGGGAGGCATTCAGTACTTC. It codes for CSAWVRGGIQYF.